One and the same sample provided the 30 T cell receptor beta chains below, sequenced in a study of blood T cell repertoires in COVID-19. TCRdb keeps only in-frame clones here, not all; method: immunoSEQ multiplex PCR. The sample records about 220,000 clones, roughly 84% being singletons. The sequencing sample was made of peripheral blood. The receptors shown here come from a woman between 55 and 75 years old with acute or convalescent COVID-19.

The chain uses TRBV25-1 and TRBJ2-3; 8 bases fit TRBD1. V dropped 5 bases and J dropped 2; count of bases not matched to a gene: 9. The length of the CDR3 is 16 residues. Germline-derived CDR1 and CDR2 are MGHDK and SYGVNS. The CDR3 sequence: CASSSVEGQVTDTQYF. DNA for the CDR3: TGTGCCAGCAGTTCCGTGGAGGGACAGGTCACAGATACGCAGTATTTT.

The rearrangement uses TRBV29-1 and TRBJ1-2; unclear D gene. CDR1 SQVTM and CDR2 ANQGSEA come from the germline V gene. V shed 7 bases and J shed 7 bases, with 13 bases lying between them. The length of the CDR3 is 11 residues. The CDR3 DNA is TGCAGCGCCAGCCACAGTAGTGGCTACACCTTC. Its translation: CSASHSSGYTF. Based on the CDR3 plus reference TRBV29-1 and TRBJ1-2, the full variable domain is SAVISQKPSRDICQRGTSLTIQCQVDSQVTMMFWYRQQPGQSLTLIATANQGSEATYESGFVIDKFPISRPNLTFSTLTVSNMSPEDSSIYLCSASHSSGYTFGSGTRLTVV.

The CDR3 region has the DNA TGTGCCAGCTCACCAGGACAGCCCAAGACTGGAAACACCATATATTTT. Its protein product is CASSPGQPKTGNTIYF. The chain joins TRBV18 to TRBJ1-3; D is perhaps TRBD1 (6 bases). CDR1 KGHSH and CDR2 LQKENI come from the germline V gene. The CDR3 runs to 16 residues. V was cut by 2 bases and J by 2 bases, with 13 bases left in between.

Here the CDR3 reads CASSVDSNNSPLHF. The DNA of the CDR3 is TGTGCCAGCAGCGTCGACAGCAATAATTCACCCCTCCACTTT. This chain connects TRBV9 to TRBJ1-6; TRBD1 is a possible D gene (5 bases). This CDR3 comprises 14 residues. V lost 2 bases, J lost 5 bases, and 8 bases lay in between. CDR1 and CDR2 (germline): SGDLS, YYNGEE.

The J gene is TRBJ2-7, the V gene TRBV19; 7 nucleotides line up with TRBD2. The CDR3 has 13 amino acids. Germline V CDR1 and CDR2: LNHDA, SQIVND (reference sequence). Trimming at V came to 3 bases and at J to 3 bases, leaving 2 bases not matched to a gene. The DNA of the CDR3 is TGTGCCAGTAGTATTGCTAGCGGCTACGAGCAGTACTTC. It specifies CASSIASGYEQYF.

The CDR3 DNA sequence: TGTGCCAGCAGCTTACGTTCCGTGGGGGCCGTACCTGAAGCTTTCTTT. Protein product: CASSLRSVGAVPEAFF. The chain combines TRBV7-2 with TRBJ1-1; D perhaps matches TRBD1 (6 bases). The V end lost 2 bases, the J end lost 6 bases, and 19 bases lay between the germline ends. The CDR3 runs 16 residues. The germline V gene encodes CDR1 SGHTA and CDR2 FQGNSA.

The J gene is TRBJ2-1, the V gene TRBV9; weak D call: TRBD2 (6 bases). Germline-derived CDR1 and CDR2 are SGDLS and YYNGEE. V lost 3 bases and J 5 bases, leaving 18 bases between the germline ends. This CDR3 has 16 residues. In DNA, the CDR3 is TGTGCCAGCAGCGCGAATCTTCGACTAGACCACAATGAGCAGTTCTTC. Translating gives CASSANLRLDHNEQFF.

This chain joins TRBV7-9 and TRBJ1-1; TRBD1 matches at 8 bases. From germline, CDR1 is SEHNR and CDR2 FQNEAQ (reference sequence). V lost 4 bases and J lost 6; bases outside the gene matches: 10. The CDR3 contains 15 residues. CDR3 sequence: CASSSLGQTGAEAFF. The DNA of the CDR3 is TGTGCCAGCAGCTCTCTCGGACAGACAGGGGCTGAAGCTTTCTTT. Based on the CDR3 plus reference TRBV7-9 and TRBJ1-1, the full variable domain is DTGVSQNPRHKITKRGQNVTFRCDPISEHNRLYWYRQTLGQGPEFLTYFQNEAQLEKSRLLSDRFSAERPKGSFSTLEIQRTEQGDSAMYLCASSSLGQTGAEAFFGQGTRLTVV.

This clone was found once. This chain uses TRBV5-1 with TRBJ1-4; TRBD1 agrees at 10 bases. Germline CDR1 is SGHRS and CDR2 is YFSETQ. This CDR3 spans 16 amino acids. The junction had 3 bases not matched to a gene; V was cut back by 4 bases and J by 0 bases. The CDR3 bases are TGCGCCAGCAGCCATGGACAGGGGGCAACTAATGAAAAACTGTTTTTT. Its translation: CASSHGQGATNEKLFF.

This clone was seen more than once but under ten times. The CDR3, as DNA: TGTGCCAGCAGTACCGGGTCCTTCTATGGCTACACCTTC. Translating it yields CASSTGSFYGYTF. This chain uses TRBV28 with TRBJ1-2; D is ambiguous. Germline V gene sequence: CDR1 MDHEN, CDR2 SYDVKM. This CDR3 is built from 13 residues. Trimming stripped 5 bases from V and 4 bases from J, with 11 bases between.

V and J are TRBV18 and TRBJ1-4; no clear D gene. V was pared by 1 base and J by 8 bases, with 8 bases between. Germline-derived CDR1 and CDR2 are KGHSH and LQKENI. This CDR3 region has 13 residues. The CDR3 reads CASSPLETEKLFF. The CDR3 nucleotides are TGTGCCAGCTCACCACTGGAGACCGAAAAACTGTTTTTT.

This clone was observed a single time. The J gene is TRBJ1-3, the V gene TRBV9; no firm D call. Germline V gives CDR1 SGDLS, CDR2 YYNGEE. V was cut by 0 bases and J by 0 bases, with 7 bases left in between. The CDR3 is 15 residues long. The CDR3 sequence: CASSVESGSGNTIYF. DNA of the CDR3: TGTGCCAGCAGCGTAGAGTCCGGCTCTGGAAACACCATATATTTT.

The chain recombines TRBV7-9 with TRBJ1-1, with D unresolved. V was pared by 1 base and J by 5 bases, with 11 bases between. This CDR3 contains 14 residues. The germline CDR1 and CDR2 sequences are SEHNR and FQNEAQ (reference sequence). The chain's CDR3 is CASSLGIEGTEAFF. CDR3 DNA sequence: TGTGCCAGCAGCTTAGGGATTGAGGGAACTGAAGCTTTCTTT. The entire variable domain, with the rest obtained from reference TRBV7-9 and TRBJ1-1, is as follows: DTGVSQNPRHKITKRGQNVTFRCDPISEHNRLYWYRQTLGQGPEFLTYFQNEAQLEKSRLLSDRFSAERPKGSFSTLEIQRTEQGDSAMYLCASSLGIEGTEAFFGQGTRLTVV.

The chain combines TRBV6-1 with TRBJ2-7, with D possibly matching TRBD1 (6 bases). V lost 0 bases and J 2 bases, leaving 11 bases between the germline ends. Germline lookup yields CDR1 MNHNS and CDR2 SASEGT. This CDR3 contains 15 residues. The CDR3 nucleotides read TGTGCCAGCAGTGAAGCGCGACAGGCAACCTACGAGCAGTACTTC. It yields the protein CASSEARQATYEQYF.

The rearrangement joins TRBV2 to TRBJ2-3, with 15 bases that match TRBD2. The CDR3 contains 16 residues. Germline lookup yields CDR1 SNHLY and CDR2 FYNNEI. The ends lost 9 bases at V and 1 base at J; junction bases unmatched: 5. This CDR3 reads CASPGLAGGRTDTQYF. In DNA form, the CDR3 reads TGTGCCAGTCCGGGACTAGCGGGGGGACGCACAGATACGCAGTATTTT. The entire variable domain, with the rest obtained from reference TRBV2 and TRBJ2-3, is as follows: EPEVTQTPSHQVTQMGQEVILRCVPISNHLYFYWYRQILGQKVEFLVSFYNNEISEKSEIFDDQFSVERPDGSNFTLKIRSTKLEDSAMYFCASPGLAGGRTDTQYFGPGTRLTVL.

This clone was seen a few times. The chain combines TRBV12-3 or TRBV12-4 with TRBJ1-2, with a weak D call TRBD1 (5 bases). V lost 3 bases and J 7 bases, leaving 9 bases between the germline ends. The CDR3 spans 12 residues. As DNA, the CDR3 is TGTGCCAGCAGTTTTAGCGGGGGTGGCTACACCTTC. Its translation is CASSFSGGGYTF.

This chain uses TRBV5-1 with TRBJ1-4; 7 bases map to TRBD1. This CDR3 region has 17 residues. Germline V gene sequence: CDR1 SGHRS, CDR2 YFSETQ. The V segment lost 1 base and the J segment 1 base; nucleotides outside the gene matches: 7. DNA of the CDR3: TGCGCCAGCAGCTTGAGGGGGACAGTGAGAACTAATGAAAAACTGTTTTTT. Encoded protein: CASSLRGTVRTNEKLFF.

The chain uses TRBV18 and TRBJ2-1; D is possibly TRBD2 (6 bases). CDR1 and CDR2 (germline): KGHSH, LQKENI. V was clipped by 0 bases and J by 5 bases, with 14 bases between them. This CDR3 contains 16 residues. The CDR3 region is CASSPPGSGRNNEQFF. The CDR3 DNA is TGTGCCAGCTCACCACCGGGTAGCGGTCGGAACAATGAGCAGTTCTTC.

This clone was detected only a few times. The chain links TRBV30 to TRBJ1-2; tentative D call: TRBD1 (6 bases). Germline values: CDR1 GTSNPN, CDR2 SVGIG (reference sequence). V was clipped by 3 bases and J by 2 bases, with 10 bases between them. The CDR3 is 13 residues long. CDR3 amino acids: CAWSDRRNYGYTF. Written as DNA, the CDR3 is TGTGCCTGGAGCGACAGGAGGAACTATGGCTACACCTTC.

V is TRBV6-1 and J is TRBJ1-2; D is unclear. The CDR3 is made up of 15 amino acids. Trimming took 0 bases from V and 10 from J, leaving 18 bases between them. Germline V gene lookup returns CDR1 MNHNS and CDR2 SASEGT. The chain's CDR3 is CASSEAHPPRVDYTF. CDR3 nucleotides: TGTGCCAGCAGTGAAGCGCATCCCCCGCGGGTCGACTACACCTTC.

The gene calls are TRBV3-1 (or the pseudogene TRBV3-2) and TRBJ2-7; D may be TRBD2 (6 bases). V was shortened by 4 bases and J by 2 bases, with 18 bases between the two germline ends. Germline V gives CDR1 LGHDT, CDR2 YNNKEL (reference sequence). This CDR3 has 16 residues. The CDR3 bases are TGTGCCAGCAGCCGAAAACCGGGACTCCCGACCTACGAGCAGTACTTC. As protein: CASSRKPGLPTYEQYF.

The rearrangement links TRBV19 to TRBJ1-2, with D possibly being TRBD1 (6 bases). CDR1 and CDR2 (germline): LNHDA, SQIVND (reference sequence). V was pared by 7 bases and J by 4 bases, with 13 bases between. This CDR3 is built from 13 residues. The CDR3 DNA sequence: TGTGCCAGTATCGGGGGGGCAGGCTATGGCTACACCTTC. It codes for CASIGGAGYGYTF.

V usage is TRBV19 and J usage is TRBJ2-2, with 10 bases fitting TRBD1. CDR3 size: 18 residues. V lost 5 bases and J lost 3; bases outside the gene matches: 12. CDR1 is LNHDA and CDR2 is SQIVND in the germline V gene (reference sequence). CDR3 DNA sequence: TGTGCCAGTAGTCCGGGACAGGGGATTCCACGAGACACCGGGGAGCTGTTTTTT. This sequence encodes CASSPGQGIPRDTGELFF.

The V and J genes are TRBV15 and TRBJ1-5, with TRBD1 identical over 9 bases. The CDR3 is 21 amino acids. Germline V CDR1 and CDR2: LNHNV, YYDKDF (reference sequence). J was trimmed by 5 bases and V by 1 base; bases with no gene match: 21. In DNA, the CDR3 is TGTGCCACCAGCAGAGGAGGATCCCCCGGGACAGGGAAATTATGGGATCAGCCCCAGCATTTT. Translation: CATSRGGSPGTGKLWDQPQHF.

J is TRBJ1-1 and V is TRBV4-2; 7 nucleotides align to TRBD1. CDR3 length: 12 residues. Germline assignment: CDR1 LGHNA and CDR2 YNFKEQ. The V segment lost 4 bases and the J segment 8 bases; nucleotides outside the gene matches: 4. The CDR3 region is CASSRWDREAFF. DNA of the CDR3: TGTGCCAGCAGCCGATGGGACAGAGAAGCTTTCTTT.

V is TRBV7-8 and J is TRBJ2-1, with D unclear. Germline V lookup: CDR1 SGHVS, CDR2 FQNEAQ. The CDR3 extends over 12 amino acids. V gave up 5 bases and J gave up 11 bases, with 13 bases separating them. The CDR3 reads CASSPSTPQQFF. The DNA for the CDR3 is TGTGCCAGCAGCCCATCCACACCTCAGCAGTTCTTC.

The CDR3 spells CASSNGGFTEAFF. The CDR3 bases are TGTGCCAGTAGCAACGGGGGGTTCACTGAAGCTTTCTTT. The rearrangement links TRBV19 to TRBJ1-1; D possibly corresponds to TRBD1 (5 bases). This CDR3 spans 13 amino acids. Trimming pared 6 bases from V and 4 bases from J, leaving 12 bases between. Germline CDR1 LNHDA, CDR2 SQIVND (reference sequence).

CDR3 nucleotide sequence: TGTGCTAGTGGTATCGATCAGCCCCAGCATTTT. This translates into CASGIDQPQHF. V usage is TRBV12-5 and J usage is TRBJ1-5; D ambiguous. In germline, CDR1 is LGHNT, CDR2 FRNRAP. Trimming removed 5 bases from V and 5 bases from J, with 4 bases in between. This CDR3 has 11 amino acids.

V is TRBV19 and J is TRBJ1-1; 8 bases are a match to TRBD1. Trimming at V came to 7 bases and at J to 4 bases, leaving 5 bases not matched to a gene. The CDR3 contains 13 residues. Germline-derived CDR1 and CDR2 are LNHDA and SQIVND (reference sequence). CDR3 nucleotide sequence: TGTGCCAGTAAGATGACAGGGGCCACTGAAGCTTTCTTT. Its protein is CASKMTGATEAFF. Together with reference TRBV19 and TRBJ1-1, the CDR3 gives the full variable domain: DGGITQSPKYLFRKEGQNVTLSCEQNLNHDAMYWYRQDPGQGLRLIYYSQIVNDFQKGDIAEGYSVSREKKESFPLTVTSAQKNPTAFYLCASKMTGATEAFFGQGTRLTVV.

The chain has TRBV25-1 and TRBJ2-2; TRBD2 might be the D (7 bases). The CDR3 loop spans 15 amino acids. V was pared by 6 bases and J by 6 bases, with 17 bases between. Per germline, CDR1 MGHDK and CDR2 SYGVNS. The CDR3 DNA is TGTGCCAGCAGCCAAACGGGGGGCCGACCCGGGGAGCTGTTTTTT. Translated: CASSQTGGRPGELFF.